This T cell receptor beta chain derives from a study of blood T cell repertoires in COVID-19. Study-wide background: Donors in the United States, Italy and Spain gave samples during acute or convalescent COVID-19. Sources were T cells, B-cell-depleted T cells, or PBMCs; the material itself was cDNA or gDNA.

V was shortened by 0 bases and J by 3 bases, with 15 bases between the two germline ends. The length of the CDR3 is 17 residues. CDR1 and CDR2 (germline): SGHRS, YFSETQ. Per the study methods: Estimation of nucleated cell counts relied on the amplification of reference gene primers. Generated by immunoSEQ multiplex PCR, the TCRdb table keeps only in-frame clones and is missing some. The DNA was the basis for D and trimming; V, J and clone size are from that table. This table has fewer than 400,000 clones, around 88% appearing once. This chain links TRBV5-1 with TRBJ2-2, with D perhaps TRBD2 (6 bases). The sequenced sample consisted of peripheral blood. The origin of this receptor is a man younger than 40 with active or convalescent COVID-19. This CDR3 is CASSLAQTSIDTGELFF. The CDR3 coding sequence is TGCGCCAGCAGCTTGGCCCAGACTAGTATTGACACCGGGGAGCTGTTTTTT.